A single sample is the source of the 32 T cell receptor beta chains below, sequenced in a study of post-analysis software for immune sequencing data. The study, taken as a whole, reports: Relative to controls, patients had several TRBV segments at higher frequency, with TRBV5-6, TRBV5-1 and TRBV20-1 among these.

No antigen is known for these receptors. TCR beta cDNA libraries included unique molecular identifiers. TCRdb analysed the PCR reads with MiXCR anew, one entry per CDR3 protein. The table lists about 460,000 distinct CDR3 sequences, around 40% of them singletons. The sample comprised blood. Source of these receptors: a girl aged 10 to 17 with multiple sclerosis.

The chain links TRBV20-1 to TRBJ2-5; 7 bases agree with TRBD2. The assigned J gene may be wrong: the sequence end matches TRBJ2-7 better. Germline assignment: CDR1 DFQATT and CDR2 SNEGSKA (reference sequence). The CDR3 loop spans 14 amino acids. DNA for the CDR3: TGCAGTGCTAGCCTCCGCGGGAGTTTAAGCGAGCAGTACTTC. It specifies CSASLRGSLSEQYF.

The chain couples TRBV3-1 to TRBJ1-3; no firm D call. V lost 0 bases and J 0 bases, leaving 6 bases between the germline ends. The CDR3 has 15 amino acids. Germline V CDR1 and CDR2: LGHDT, YNNKEL (reference sequence). In nucleotides, the CDR3 is TGTGCCAGCAGCCAAGATTCCAACTCTGGAAACACCATATATTTT. Its protein is CASSQDSNSGNTIYF.

The rearrangement uses TRBV20-1 and TRBJ2-5; 7 nucleotides align to TRBD1. The CDR3 totals 15 residues. J was trimmed by 4 bases and V by 1 base; bases with no gene match: 9. Germline CDR1 DFQATT, CDR2 SNEGSKA (reference sequence). CDR3 amino acids: CSARVEQGLRETQYF. In DNA, the CDR3 is TGCAGTGCTAGAGTAGAACAGGGGCTTCGAGAGACCCAGTACTTC.

The table lists this clonotype with a few counts. The V call is TRBV5-1, the J call TRBJ2-5; TRBD2 matches 8 bases. The length of the CDR3 is 14 residues. With 3 bases clipped from V and 5 bases from J, the junction kept 6 bases outside the gene matches. CDR1 and CDR2 (germline): SGHRS, YFSETQ. Here the CDR3 reads CASSSSSGPETQYF. CDR3 coding DNA: TGCGCCAGCAGCTCATCTAGCGGGCCCGAGACCCAGTACTTC.

This clonotype was seen a few times. V usage is TRBV7-9 and J usage is TRBJ2-5, with 11 bases fitting TRBD2. The assigned J gene may be wrong: the sequence end matches TRBJ2-7 better. The CDR3 totals 18 residues. Looked up from germline, CDR1 is SEHNR and CDR2 is FQNEAQ (reference sequence). The CDR3: CASSPGLAGGTGPSEQYF. The CDR3 bases are TGTGCCAGCAGCCCTGGACTAGCGGGCGGGACAGGCCCGTCCGAGCAGTACTTC.

The table lists this clonotype with a few counts. The chain has TRBV7-3 and TRBJ2-3, with a possible D match to TRBD2 (6 bases). The ends were cut back, 2 bases at V and 6 bases at J, with 18 bases in the middle. CDR3 length: 16 amino acids. Germline loops: CDR1 SGHTA, CDR2 FQGTGA. The CDR3 bases are TGTGCCAGCAGCTTAGGGTCGGAGGGCGTGGGGGATACGCAGTATTTT. It encodes CASSLGSEGVGDTQYF.

Only a few counts were recorded for this clonotype. The J gene is TRBJ2-4, the V gene TRBV7-2; 10 bases are a match to TRBD1. TRBJ2-7 matches the DNA end more closely, so the J call is doubtful. CDR1 is SGHTA and CDR2 is FQGNSA in the germline V gene. The length of the CDR3 is 13 residues. CDR3 protein: CASSSGQGNEQYF. CDR3 DNA sequence: TGTGCCAGCAGCTCGGGACAGGGGAACGAGCAGTACTTC.

In this sample, this clonotype turned up a few times. The chain has TRBV7-9 and TRBJ2-7; no clear D. Trimming shortened V by 1 base and J by 9 bases, and 10 bases separated the two germline ends. The CDR3 consists of 12 residues. Germline V gene lookup returns CDR1 SEHNR and CDR2 FQNEAQ (reference sequence). CDR3 residues: CASSLENYRQYF. The CDR3 nucleotides read TGTGCCAGCAGCTTAGAAAACTACCGGCAGTACTTC. The whole variable domain, filled in from reference TRBV7-9 and TRBJ2-7, reads DTGVSQNPRHKITKRGQNVTFRCDPISEHNRLYWYRQTLGQGPEFLTYFQNEAQLEKSRLLSDRFSAERPKGSFSTLEIQRTEQGDSAMYLCASSLENYRQYFGPGTRLTVT.

The chain joins TRBV7-8 to TRBJ2-3; 7 nucleotides match TRBD2. The length of the CDR3 is 17 residues. The J segment lost 0 bases and the V segment lost 1 base, leaving 7 bases of the junction unmatched. Germline assignment: CDR1 SGHVS and CDR2 FQNEAQ. DNA for the CDR3: TGTGCCAGCAGCTTAGTCCCTAGCGGATATAGCACAGATACGCAGTATTTT. Translated: CASSLVPSGYSTDTQYF.

This clonotype has only a few counts. J is TRBJ1-2 and V is TRBV25-1; the D is unclear. Germline V gene sequence: CDR1 MGHDK, CDR2 SYGVNS. V was pared by 3 bases and J by 4 bases, with 15 bases between. The CDR3 extends over 15 amino acids. The CDR3 coding sequence is TGTGCCAGCAGTGACACCGGCAGACGCCTCTATGGCTACACCTTC. Translated: CASSDTGRRLYGYTF.

The chain uses TRBV6-2 or TRBV6-3 and TRBJ2-5, with 7 bases aligning to TRBD1. The end of the DNA is better explained by TRBJ2-7, so the J call may be wrong. The germline gives CDR1 MNHEY, CDR2 SVGEGT. The CDR3 contains 15 residues. DNA of the CDR3: TGTGCCGGCGTAATCGGGACAGAGAGTTCCTACGAGCAGTACTTC. Its translation is CAGVIGTESSYEQYF.

This clonotype was found a few times. The chain joins TRBV7-9 to TRBJ2-7; 13 bases agree with TRBD2. This CDR3 region has 17 residues. Germline V gene sequence: CDR1 SEHNR, CDR2 FQNEAQ (reference sequence). V dropped 3 bases and J dropped 1; count of bases not matched to a gene: 6. Here the CDR3 DNA reads TGTGCCAGCAGCTTCTTAACTAGCGGGAGGGAATCCTACGAGCAGTACTTC. It translates to CASSFLTSGRESYEQYF.

The rearrangement uses TRBV9 and TRBJ2-1; unclear D gene. Germline assignment: CDR1 SGDLS and CDR2 YYNGEE. The CDR3 runs 15 residues. The germline V and J ends were trimmed by 3 bases and 0 bases, with 10 bases remaining between them. The CDR3 sequence is CASSATSISYNEQFF. As DNA, the CDR3 is TGTGCCAGCAGCGCGACTTCTATCTCCTACAATGAGCAGTTCTTC.

The V and J genes are TRBV6-1 and TRBJ1-4; D possibly corresponds to TRBD1 (5 bases). Germline-derived CDR1 and CDR2 are MNHNS and SASEGT. The CDR3 loop spans 16 amino acids. The V gene lost 5 bases and the J gene lost 4 bases, with 17 bases spanning the gap. CDR3 coding DNA: TGTGCCAGCAGTTCCCGCGGGGCTGGGAGTAATGAAAAACTGTTTTTT. Protein: CASSSRGAGSNEKLFF.

The gene calls are TRBV24-1 and TRBJ2-3; a weak D match, TRBD2 (5 bases). Germline V gene sequence: CDR1 KGHDR, CDR2 SFDVKD. This CDR3 spans 16 amino acids. V lost 6 bases, J lost 0 bases, and 15 bases lay in between. CDR3 protein: CATSISGMVSTDTQYF. The DNA of the CDR3 is TGTGCCACCAGTATCTCGGGGATGGTCAGCACAGATACGCAGTATTTT.

This clonotype was observed a handful of times. The junction differs from germline at one of its ends, possibly a read error. The gene calls are TRBV27 and TRBJ2-7; D tentatively fits TRBD1 or TRBD2 (5 bases each). The CDR3 sequence is 13 residues long. In germline, CDR1 is MNHEY, CDR2 SMNVEV (reference sequence). The CDR3 DNA sequence: TGTGCCAGTAGTTTCGGGGACCCCTACGAGCAGTACTTC. Translating it yields CASSFGDPYEQYF.

The chain couples TRBV14 to TRBJ2-7; a weak D match, TRBD1 (5 bases). The germline V gene encodes CDR1 SGHDN and CDR2 FVKESK. The CDR3 has 13 residues. The V gene lost 4 bases and the J gene lost 7 bases, with 14 bases spanning the gap. The CDR3 DNA reads TGTGCCAGCAGCCGGCAGGGTGCCGGGGAGCAGTACTTC. Encoded protein: CASSRQGAGEQYF.

Note on this clonotype: A junction end diverges from the germline sequence, so it may reflect a read error. The chain recombines TRBV4-1 with TRBJ2-3; 12 nucleotides line up with TRBD2. CDR3 length: 15 residues. Germline values: CDR1 MGHRA, CDR2 YSYEKL. The CDR3 protein is CTSSLMTSGSERQYF. As DNA, the CDR3 is TGCACCAGCAGCCTTATGACTAGCGGGAGTGAGAGGCAGTATTTT.

This clonotype was counted a few times. J is TRBJ2-7 and V is TRBV29-1, with TRBD1 as a possible D gene (5 bases). The CDR3 is 15 amino acids. Trimming stripped 6 bases from V and 3 bases from J, with 21 bases between. CDR1 is SQVTM, CDR2 ANQGSEA, per germline. The CDR3 nucleotides are TGCAGCGTCGTAACCCTCCAGGGCCCCGACTACGAGCAGTACTTC. The encoded protein is CSVVTLQGPDYEQYF.

In this sample, this clonotype turned up a few times. The chain recombines TRBV20-1 with TRBJ2-1; D call uncertain. The CDR3 loop spans 11 amino acids. In germline, CDR1 is DFQATT, CDR2 SNEGSKA (reference sequence). Trimming stripped 1 base from V and 8 bases from J, with 6 bases between. The CDR3 here is CSARGGDEQFF. CDR3 bases: TGCAGTGCTAGAGGGGGTGATGAGCAGTTCTTC.

Only a few counts were recorded for this clonotype. This chain connects TRBV5-1 to TRBJ2-2; 8 positions agree with TRBD2. The CDR3 is made up of 15 amino acids. Looked up from germline, CDR1 is SGHRS and CDR2 is YFSETQ. V was clipped by 6 bases and J by 6 bases; unmatched bases: 10. The CDR3 here is CASKGLVAGSGELFF. The CDR3 coding sequence is TGCGCCAGCAAAGGTCTAGTAGCGGGATCCGGGGAGCTGTTTTTT. Complete variable domain (other parts from reference TRBV5-1 and TRBJ2-2): KAGVTQTPRYLIKTRGQQVTLSCSPISGHRSVSWYQQTPGQGLQFLFEYFSETQRNKGNFPGRFSGRQFSNSRSEMNVSTLELGDSALYLCASKGLVAGSGELFFGEGSRLTVL.

This clonotype has more than one count but fewer than ten. The rearrangement joins TRBV12-3 or TRBV12-4 to TRBJ2-5; 9 nucleotides align to TRBD2. V gave up 6 bases and J gave up 1 base; unmatched junction bases: 3. CDR3 length: 14 residues. The CDR3 DNA reads TGTGCCAGCAGACTAGCGGGCGGCCAAGAGACCCAGTACTTC. It codes for CASRLAGGQETQYF.

The V call is TRBV2, the J call TRBJ1-2, with 7 bases identical to TRBD1. J was trimmed by 8 bases and V by 8 bases; bases with no gene match: 8. Germline lookup yields CDR1 SNHLY and CDR2 FYNNEI. This CDR3 is 12 amino acids long. CDR3 protein: CASYRGSSGYTF. Here the CDR3 DNA reads TGTGCCAGCTACAGGGGTTCCAGCGGCTACACCTTC. The full variable domain, with the rest looked up from reference TRBV2 and TRBJ1-2, is EPEVTQTPSHQVTQMGQEVILRCVPISNHLYFYWYRQILGQKVEFLVSFYNNEISEKSEIFDDQFSVERPDGSNFTLKIRSTKLEDSAMYFCASYRGSSGYTFGSGTRLTVV.

This clonotype has at least ten counts. The V gene is TRBV24-1, the J gene TRBJ2-1; possible D gene TRBD1, 5 bases. This CDR3 contains 13 residues. Trimming removed 6 bases from V and 8 bases from J, with 13 bases in between. Germline CDR1 and CDR2: KGHDR and SFDVKD. CDR3 loop: CATSSSGRDEQFF. The CDR3 DNA reads as TGTGCCACCAGTAGTTCAGGGCGCGATGAGCAGTTCTTC.

This clonotype has just a few counts. This sequence joins TRBV27 and TRBJ2-7; 7 nucleotides line up with TRBD2. CDR3 length equals 15 residues. The V gene's germline CDR1 is MNHEY and CDR2 SMNVEV (reference sequence). The V and J ends lost 3 bases and 4 bases, in that order; junction bases with no gene match: 9. The CDR3 region has the DNA TGTGCCAGCAGTTTTGGGAGGGACCTGGGGTACGAGCAGTACTTC. Encoded protein: CASSFGRDLGYEQYF.

The rearrangement joins TRBV9 to TRBJ1-5; a weak D match, TRBD1 (6 bases). The CDR3 loop spans 14 amino acids. Trimming took 4 bases from V and 4 from J, leaving 12 bases between them. The V gene's germline CDR1 is SGDLS and CDR2 YYNGEE. This CDR3 is CASSPGVGNQPQHF. CDR3 coding DNA: TGTGCCAGCAGCCCAGGGGTGGGGAATCAGCCCCAGCATTTT.

This sequence joins TRBV7-2 and TRBJ2-1, with 15 bases identical to TRBD2. Germline V lookup: CDR1 SGHTA, CDR2 FQGNSA. The ends lost 4 bases at V and 4 bases at J; junction bases unmatched: 8. The CDR3 covers 18 residues. CDR3 in DNA: TGTGCCAGCAGCTCCCCGGGACTAGCGGGAGGTCCTTACAATGAGCAGTTCTTC. It codes for CASSSPGLAGGPYNEQFF. Drawing the rest from reference TRBV7-2 and TRBJ2-1, the complete variable domain is GAGVSQSPSNKVTEKGKDVELRCDPISGHTALYWYRQSLGQGLEFLIYFQGNSAPDKSGLPSDRFSAERTGGSVSTLTIQRTQQEDSAVYLCASSSPGLAGGPYNEQFFGPGTRLTVL.

This clonotype was detected only a few times. The chain has TRBV5-1 and TRBJ2-2, with TRBD1 matching over 11 bases. This CDR3 has 15 amino acids. The germline V gene encodes CDR1 SGHRS and CDR2 YFSETQ. With 4 bases clipped from V and 6 bases from J, the junction kept 5 bases outside the gene matches. In DNA, the CDR3 is TGCGCCAGCAGCGCCGGACAGGGGGCATCCGGGGAGCTGTTTTTT. This translates into CASSAGQGASGELFF.

Comment on this clonotype: A read error may produce the germline difference seen at one junction end. The chain carries TRBV10-3 and TRBJ1-6, with 10 bases lining up with TRBD1. The germline V gene has CDR1 ENHRY and CDR2 SYGVKD. The CDR3 covers 15 residues. The CDR3: CAISGRDRGDSPPHF. The CDR3, as DNA: TGTGCCATCAGTGGCCGGGACAGGGGAGATTCACCCCCCCACTTT.

The CDR3 bases are TGCAGAGGGGGACCCACCTCCTACGAGCAGTACTTC. It translates to CRGGPTSYEQYF. The chain has TRBV20-1 and TRBJ2-7; a possible D gene is TRBD1 (6 bases). Germline assignment: CDR1 DFQATT and CDR2 SNEGSKA (reference sequence). This CDR3 has 12 residues.

The V call is TRBV5-1, the J call TRBJ1-4; no definite D call. Trimming shortened V by 0 bases and J by 6 bases, and 9 bases separated the two germline ends. This CDR3 contains 14 residues. Germline V gives CDR1 SGHRS, CDR2 YFSETQ. In DNA form, the CDR3 reads TGCGCCAGCAGCTTGGTGGGAATAGATGAAAAACTGTTTTTT. Translation gives CASSLVGIDEKLFF.

This chain connects TRBV24-1 to TRBJ1-2; 7 nucleotides align to TRBD1. J lost 6 bases, V lost 3 bases, and 6 bases had no gene match. This CDR3 has 14 amino acids. Germline V lookup: CDR1 KGHDR, CDR2 SFDVKD. For the CDR3, the DNA is TGTGCCACCAGTGATACCTTACAGGGGAATGGCTACACCTTC. It translates to CATSDTLQGNGYTF.